A selection of T cell receptor beta chains follows, all from one sample in a study of cytotoxic CD8 clonotypes in ibrutinib-treated CLL. The data were produced by immunoSEQ multiplex PCR, yet TCRdb's version contains in-frame clones alone and is incomplete. This sample has roughly 150,000 clones, with about 88% found just once. The sample was PBMCs, taken at disease progression, from a patient treated with ibrutinib. All receptors come from a human donor with chronic lymphocytic leukemia. Both conserved end residues are part of each CDR3.

CDR3aa	v_gene	j_gene
CASSEIGQGYNEQFF	TRBV2	TRBJ2-1
CASSSGYGTEAFF	TRBV5-1	TRBJ1-1
CASSASGSSYNEQFF	TRBV6-5	TRBJ2-1
CASSYSQGSRTGELFF	TRBV6-5	TRBJ2-2
CASSLSSGRAGELFF	TRBV27	TRBJ2-2
CASSYIPGQGKSGYTF	TRBV27	TRBJ1-2
CASSPSYAGTGNTEAFF	TRBV18	TRBJ1-1
CASGTLDTDTQYF	TRBV10-3	TRBJ2-3
CASTPVAPDTGELFF	TRBV2	TRBJ2-2
CASVGRADEKLFF	TRBV19	TRBJ1-4
CASSLSSRVYSNQPQHF	TRBV7-2	TRBJ1-5
CASRWLLNYSYNEQFF	TRBV12-2	TRBJ2-1
CASSIRQGEQYF	TRBV19	TRBJ2-7
CASSQDSFGEDSGRSFGNEQFF	TRBV4-3	TRBJ2-1
CASTSGPKQPQHF	TRBV2	TRBJ1-5
CASSLGGIYSNQPQHF	TRBV5-6	TRBJ1-5
CSVVQDGYTF	TRBV29-1	TRBJ1-2
CASSLIEYRDNEKLFF	TRBV5-1	TRBJ1-4
CASSPDSRLMFF	TRBV5-1	TRBJ1-4
CASSTGSFYGYTF	TRBV6-1	TRBJ1-2
CASREGGTYEQYF	TRBV6-6	TRBJ2-7
CAWSAGVETQYF	TRBV30	TRBJ2-5
CATLSKNIQYF	TRBV2	TRBJ2-4
CASRPDRSADTQYF	TRBV6-5	TRBJ2-3
CASSQELAADTQYF	TRBV4-2	TRBJ2-3
CASSIVGYGRAYEQYF	TRBV19	TRBJ2-7
CASSLGRATYNEQFF	TRBV5-1	TRBJ2-1
CASRTGASYNEQFF	TRBV6-6	TRBJ2-1
CASSQRDRDYNEQFF	TRBV4-1	TRBJ2-1
CASSLDRGVYEQYF	TRBV18	TRBJ2-7
CASSGARQGKSAEAFF	TRBV6-1	TRBJ1-1
CASSHGIDYTF	TRBV11-2	TRBJ1-2
CASSLLGTRETQYF	TRBV11-3	TRBJ2-5
CASGTSNGHTDTQYF	TRBV10-1	TRBJ2-3
CASSLRRLAGELLYEQYF	TRBV7-2	TRBJ2-7
CASSLTSYNEQFF	TRBV7-3	TRBJ2-1
CASSLEGGTYNEQFF	TRBV11-3	TRBJ2-1
CASSIGTSTAQEDEQYF	TRBV5-1	TRBJ2-7
CASNAPGAANTEAFF	TRBV28	TRBJ1-1
CATSPRGSREGITDTQYF	TRBV15	TRBJ2-3
CATYLWFF	TRBV6-1	TRBJ2-1
CASSLDSRGDGEQYF	TRBV11-2	TRBJ2-7
CAWSVGSHEVTEAFF	TRBV30	TRBJ1-1
CASSAAGPYEQYF	TRBV9	TRBJ2-7
CASSLESNLNTGELFF	TRBV7-3	TRBJ2-2
CASSSQISNEQYF	TRBV13	TRBJ2-7
CASTHSFRDRGTYEQYF	TRBV5-1	TRBJ2-7
CASSVKVAGYNNEQFF	TRBV9	TRBJ2-1
CASRRRGLEGNTEAFF	TRBV28	TRBJ1-1
CASSTSGGDLSYEQYF	TRBV7-3	TRBJ2-7
CASSYSSGRRGETQYF	TRBV6-5	TRBJ2-5
CASSPGLAGEQYF	TRBV11-1	TRBJ2-7
CASSVVMLESGTQYF	TRBV9	TRBJ2-3
CSVGKGTQSYEQYF	TRBV29-1	TRBJ2-7
CASSVGETGGNEKLFF	TRBV9	TRBJ1-4
CASSRTDFWAFF	TRBV28	TRBJ1-1